This T cell receptor (beta chain) was found in a study of T cell responses to AZD1222 COVID-19 vaccine. Data came from immunoSEQ multiplex PCR; TCRdb stores just in-frame clones and leaves some out. The sample lists around 130,000 clones, under 95% occurring once. Looked up from germline, CDR1 is LNHDA and CDR2 is SQIVND (reference sequence). There are 15 residues in the CDR3. J lost 4 bases, V lost 8 bases, and 9 bases had no gene match. Study-level results: No repertoire was sampled before or during the peak T cell response, only after it. Nearly half of spike-specific TCRs reportedly go after variant regions that carry no mutations. The span of vaccine-associated CD4 TCRs extended across spike, with dominance at 160-218 and 743-854.

Note on this clone: Its antigen is not known.

The genes are TRBV19 and TRBJ1-5; 9 nucleotides match TRBD1. This TCR was sampled from an adult who received the MenACWY meningococcal vaccine as a control. The starting material was peripheral blood, obtained 28 days after the second dose of the MenACWY control vaccine. The CDR3 here is CASQQRDRVNQPQHF. DNA of the CDR3: TGTGCCAGTCAACAAAGGGACAGGGTAAATCAGCCCCAGCATTTT.